This T cell receptor (beta chain) was retrieved from a study of regulatory T cells in long-lasting Graves disease. iRepertoire HTBI primers and Arm-PCR of CDR3 regions built TCR beta libraries. TCRdb used MiXCR to reprocess the multiplex PCR reads, holding one entry per CDR3 protein. In the table there are 250,000 or so distinct CDR3 sequences, under 20% of which are singletons. Time point noted: newly diagnosed GD, antithyroid drugs for less than 3 months. PBMC RNA served as the TCR library source. Peripheral blood, about 9 milliliters of it, was drawn into EDTA tubes. The CDR3 runs to 14 residues. The junction had 7 bases not matched to a gene; V was cut back by 5 bases and J by 6 bases. The same sample was also studied in work on T cells in Graves' hyperthyroidism and ophthalmopathy. From that report: Patients counted as stable if ophthalmopathy did not develop within 18 months. The study used the HTBI primer set for a first-round RT-PCR of the TCR CDR3. Clonotypes that were expanded in thyroid above 0.001 mostly appeared in blood too.

This clonotype was sampled from a woman aged 25 to 39 with Graves disease. V is TRBV12-3 or TRBV12-4 and J is TRBJ1-1; 9 nucleotides line up with TRBD1. The material sequenced was peripheral blood mononuclear cells (PBMCs), taken at new diagnosis, from a patient treated with antithyroid drugs. CDR3 sequence: CASSPTGGAAEAFF. CDR3 nucleotide sequence: TGTGCCAGCAGTCCAACAGGGGGCGCCGCTGAAGCTTTCTTT.